The 21 T cell receptor beta chains in this list originate from one sample, sequenced in a study of patients and donors after allogeneic stem cell transplantation. Via MiXCR, TCRdb re-called the RT-PCR reads, giving one row per CDR3 protein. The top ten hold roughly 6.4% of the sample, which has about 960,000 distinct CDR3 sequences, approximately 19% seen once. The sequenced sample consisted of blood, either unsorted or a sorted T cell fraction (not recorded which). The receptor source for this set is a human donor who was either an allogeneic HSCT recipient or a stem cell or donor lymphocyte infusion donor (not recorded which). It is not recorded whose cells these are; they may come from a transplant donor.

This clonotype was recorded many times. The rearrangement uses TRBV28 and TRBJ2-7; TRBD2 aligns across 10 bases. The germline V gene encodes CDR1 MDHEN and CDR2 SYDVKM. V lost 8 bases to trimming and J lost 2 bases; unmatched junction nucleotides: 9. CDR3 length equals 15 residues. This chain's CDR3 is CASLPQLAGTYEQYF. The CDR3 DNA is TGTGCCAGCTTGCCGCAACTAGCGGGAACCTACGAGCAGTACTTC.

The chain recombines TRBV4-3 with TRBJ1-5; D may be TRBD1 (6 bases). V dropped 2 bases and J dropped 7 bases, with 15 bases sitting between them. Germline CDR1 reads LGHNA; CDR2 reads YSLEER. CDR3 length: 15 residues. CDR3 loop: CASSQLYRAGQPQHF. Written as DNA, the CDR3 is TGCGCCAGCAGCCAACTTTACAGGGCCGGCCAGCCCCAGCATTTT.

The rearrangement uses TRBV7-2 and TRBJ1-1, with 9 bases that match TRBD1. CDR3 length equals 14 residues. Germline-derived CDR1 and CDR2 are SGHTA and FQGNSA. V lost 4 bases to trimming and J lost 3 bases; unmatched junction nucleotides: 3. CDR3 in DNA: TGTGCCAGCAGCTGGACAGGGGCTGACACTGAAGCTTTCTTT. Amino acid sequence: CASSWTGADTEAFF.

This clonotype was observed a handful of times. V is TRBV5-1 and J is TRBJ2-7; D not certain. The CDR3 has 14 residues. Germline CDR1 reads SGHRS; CDR2 reads YFSETQ. Deletions cut 0 bases from V and 0 bases from J, with 7 bases between. The DNA of the CDR3 is TGCGCCAGCAGCTTGGCTACAGTCTCCTACGAGCAGTACTTC. This translates into CASSLATVSYEQYF.

This chain uses TRBV4-1 with TRBJ1-1; D is uncertain. The germline V gene encodes CDR1 MGHRA and CDR2 YSYEKL. This CDR3 is built from 15 residues. With 0 bases removed from V and 4 bases from J, the gap between germline ends came to 12 bases. CDR3 sequence (DNA): TGCGCCAGCAGCCAAGATTTAGCACCGAGCACTGAAGCTTTCTTT. Protein sequence: CASSQDLAPSTEAFF.

The rearrangement uses TRBV24-1 and TRBJ1-2; D is perhaps TRBD1 (5 bases). The CDR3 is 13 amino acids. V lost 5 bases and J 4 bases, leaving 10 bases between the germline ends. The germline V gene has CDR1 KGHDR and CDR2 SFDVKD. The CDR3 region is CATSGGAPYGYTF. The DNA of the CDR3 is TGTGCCACCAGTGGCGGGGCCCCCTATGGCTACACCTTC.

The CDR3 sequence is CASSVDVGGGNIQYF. CDR3 nucleotides: TGTGCCAGCAGCGTAGACGTCGGAGGGGGAAACATTCAGTACTTC. The chain employs TRBV9 and TRBJ2-4; D tentatively reads TRBD1 or TRBD2 (6 bases each). Germline V gives CDR1 SGDLS, CDR2 YYNGEE. CDR3 length: 15 amino acids. V lost 0 bases and J 6 bases, leaving 13 bases between the germline ends.

This clonotype was counted ten times or more. The V and J genes are TRBV12-3 or TRBV12-4 and TRBJ1-6, with D tentatively TRBD1 (5 bases). The CDR3 is 19 amino acids. Deletions cut 4 bases from V and 2 bases from J, with 21 bases between. CDR3 in amino acids: CASSWGSPVKGPYNSPLHF. In DNA, the CDR3 is TGTGCCAGCAGTTGGGGGTCCCCGGTCAAGGGCCCCTATAATTCACCCCTCCACTTT.

This clonotype appeared a few times. This chain joins TRBV7-9 and TRBJ1-1; 10 bases are shared with TRBD1. The ends lost 4 bases at V and 1 base at J; junction bases unmatched: 6. The length of the CDR3 is 16 residues. The germline V gene has CDR1 SEHNR and CDR2 FQNEAQ (reference sequence). DNA for the CDR3: TGTGCCAGCAGCTCGCCGGGGACAGGGGCGAACACTGAAGCTTTCTTT. It specifies CASSSPGTGANTEAFF.

V gene TRBV7-3 combines with J gene TRBJ2-7, with D possibly matching TRBD1 (5 bases). This CDR3 spans 16 amino acids. V lost 1 base and J 2 bases, leaving 15 bases between the germline ends. Germline V lookup: CDR1 SGHTA, CDR2 FQGTGA. CDR3 sequence: CASSLNPRTGTYEQYF. The CDR3 bases are TGTGCCAGCAGCTTAAATCCCCGCACAGGAACCTACGAGCAGTACTTC.

This clonotype was picked up many times. The V call is TRBV12-3 or TRBV12-4, the J call TRBJ2-2, with D unresolved. Trimming left V 6 bases short and J 5 bases short, with 10 bases between. The CDR3 loop spans 13 amino acids. CDR3 nucleotide sequence: TGTGCCAGCAGGGGAACTCGGACCGGGGAGCTGTTTTTT. Translating gives CASRGTRTGELFF.

The gene calls are TRBV20-1 and TRBJ2-5; TRBD1 might be the D (5 bases). Germline V gene lookup returns CDR1 DFQATT and CDR2 SNEGSKA (reference sequence). This CDR3 contains 16 residues. Trimming pared 1 base from V and 1 base from J, leaving 16 bases between. CDR3 amino acids: CSARGYLGAFQETQYF. In DNA form, the CDR3 reads TGCAGTGCTAGAGGTTACCTTGGGGCGTTCCAAGAGACCCAGTACTTC.

This clonotype has a count of ten or more. The V call is TRBV6-1, the J call TRBJ2-5, with 10 bases matching TRBD2. CDR1 and CDR2 (germline): MNHNS, SASEGT. This CDR3 spans 15 amino acids. With V trimmed by 6 bases and J by 6 bases, 10 bases remained unmatched. CDR3 protein: CASSPSGRAVQTQYF. The CDR3 region has the DNA TGTGCCAGCAGCCCAAGCGGGAGGGCCGTCCAGACCCAGTACTTC.

This clonotype was counted between two and nine times. V is TRBV6-5 and J is TRBJ1-1, with TRBD1 as a possible D gene (6 bases). The CDR3 has 16 residues. Trimming stripped 0 bases from V and 0 bases from J, with 11 bases between. Germline V CDR1 and CDR2: MNHEY, SVGAGI. The DNA for the CDR3 is TGTGCCAGCAGTTACTCGGGGGGGGCAATGAACACTGAAGCTTTCTTT. Amino acid sequence: CASSYSGGAMNTEAFF.

This rearrangement joins TRBV24-1 to TRBJ2-3; D is possibly TRBD1 or TRBD2 (5 bases each). The V end was cut by 4 bases, the J end by 3 bases, with 16 bases between. Germline CDR1 reads KGHDR; CDR2 reads SFDVKD. The CDR3 loop spans 16 amino acids. CDR3 region: CATSDPSGRWTDTQYF. The CDR3 DNA is TGTGCCACCAGTGACCCGTCAGGGAGATGGACAGATACGCAGTATTTT.

This clonotype turned up a few times. The rearrangement uses TRBV7-2 and TRBJ1-5; D is possibly TRBD1 (6 bases). The CDR3 length is 12 residues. Trimming left V 3 bases short and J 11 bases short, with 11 bases between. CDR1 is SGHTA and CDR2 is FQGNSA in the germline V gene. Written as DNA, the CDR3 is TGTGCCAGCAGCTTGAAGGAGGGGGCCCAGCATTTT. Protein sequence: CASSLKEGAQHF.

CDR3 sequence reads: CASRHQGFEQFF. CDR3 nucleotides: TGTGCCAGCAGGCACCAGGGGTTTGAGCAGTTCTTC. The V and J genes are TRBV6-2 or TRBV6-3 and TRBJ2-1, with D possibly being TRBD1 (6 bases). The CDR3 runs 12 residues. Germline V gene sequence: CDR1 MNHEY, CDR2 SVGEGT. V lost 6 bases, J lost 9 bases, and 12 bases lay in between.

J is TRBJ1-5 and V is TRBV3-1; the D is unclear. The CDR3 is 15 residues long. V was pared by 3 bases and J by 4 bases, with 13 bases between. In germline, CDR1 is LGHDT, CDR2 YNNKEL (reference sequence). The CDR3 reads CASSQGGRANQPQHF. The CDR3 nucleotides are TGTGCCAGCAGCCAGGGCGGACGGGCTAATCAGCCCCAGCATTTT.

This clonotype was recorded a few times. This rearrangement joins TRBV20-1 to TRBJ2-7; possibly TRBD1 or TRBD2 for D (5 bases each). The CDR3 runs 13 residues. V lost 6 bases and J 0 bases, leaving 12 bases between the germline ends. Germline CDR1 DFQATT, CDR2 SNEGSKA (reference sequence). The CDR3 reads CSAGTESSYEQYF. The CDR3 nucleotides read TGCAGTGCGGGGACCGAGAGCTCCTACGAGCAGTACTTC.

The chain's CDR3 is CASSSDSTGELFF. CDR3 in DNA: TGTGCCAGCAGCAGCGACTCCACCGGGGAGCTGTTTTTT. This sequence joins TRBV7-9 and TRBJ2-2, with no clear D. Germline loops: CDR1 SEHNR, CDR2 FQNEAQ (reference sequence). The CDR3 consists of 13 residues. Trimming removed 5 bases at V and 4 bases at J, with 8 bases between.

The chain joins TRBV5-6 to TRBJ2-7, with D unclear. Germline V lookup: CDR1 SGHDT, CDR2 YYEEEE. The CDR3 runs to 18 residues. Between the trimmed V and J ends, which lost 0 bases and 1 base, there was a span of 20 bases. The CDR3 DNA reads TGTGCCAGCAGCTTGGGCACCAAAGGAGTTCCTACTTCCTACGAGCAGTACTTC. Its protein is CASSLGTKGVPTSYEQYF.